This section outlines one T cell receptor (beta chain) sequence together with its context. What it binds is not known. These data originate in a study of T cells in Graves' hyperthyroidism and ophthalmopathy. The study's findings and limits: Also found in blood were most expanded thyroid clonotypes above 0.001.

Trimming cost V 4 bases and J 0 bases, with 13 bases left between them. The CDR3 length is 15 residues. Germline V gene data show CDR1 as SGHRS and CDR2 as YFSETQ. Graves' hyperthyroidism was deemed stable absent ophthalmopathy progression within 18 months. Diagnostic decisions used clinical symptoms, serum thyroxine and TRAb, thyroid ultrasound and orbital computed tomography. The source material, RNA transcripts, was used to amplify TCR beta CDR3 regions. The HTBI primer set drove a first-round RT-PCR of the TCR CDR3. TCRdb re-called the multiplex PCR reads with MiXCR, one entry per CDR3 protein. The sample contains about 740,000 distinct CDR3 sequences, around 15% of which appear only once.

The sequence derives from a woman aged 18-29 years with Graves' hyperthyroidism. The V and J genes are TRBV5-1 and TRBJ1-1, with D hard to call. Sequenced: blood. CDR3 residues: CASSPSSGLNTEAFF. The CDR3 DNA reads TGCGCCAGCAGCCCGAGTTCTGGGCTGAACACTGAAGCTTTCTTT.